This T cell receptor (beta chain) is from a study of T cell responses to AZD1222 COVID-19 vaccine. Germline trimming cut 5 bases from V and 5 bases from J; bases unmatched to any gene: 9. The CDR3 is 15 residues long. Germline-derived CDR1 and CDR2 are SGHVS and FQNEAQ. Assay: immunoSEQ multiplex PCR; the TCRdb copy retains only in-frame clones and omits some. The sample lists about 120,000 clones, roughly 89% occurring once. In regard to this clone: The antigen is undetermined.

Points from the study as a whole: There were mostly white British donors and more females than males, and clonal diversity was possibly underestimated. Baseline seropositivity characterized only six AZD1222 recipients.

The sequence was obtained from an adult who received the AZD1222 COVID-19 vaccine. Sequencing used peripheral blood, obtained 28 days after the second AZD1222 dose. The chain carries TRBV7-8 and TRBJ2-3; 8 bases align to TRBD2. The CDR3 protein is CASSPPTSAEDTQYF. Here the CDR3 DNA reads TGTGCCAGCAGCCCGCCGACTAGCGCGGAAGATACGCAGTATTTT. Full variable domain (missing parts from reference TRBV7-8 and TRBJ2-3): GAGVSQSPRYKVAKRGQDVALRCDPISGHVSLFWYQQALGQGPEFLTYFQNEAQLDKSGLPSDRFFAERPEGSVSTLKIQRTQQEDSAVYLCASSPPTSAEDTQYFGPGTRLTVL.